Included here is one T cell receptor (beta chain) sequence, with context. Random hexamers served to reverse transcribe roughly 0.45 to 1 ug RNA. TCRdb re-called the immunoSEQ multiplex PCR reads with MiXCR, one entry per CDR3 protein. The sample carries 200,000 to 250,000 distinct CDR3 sequences, 94% recorded once. The data stem from a study of CD8 T cells in Susac syndrome. V lost 7 bases and J lost 4, with 13 bases in between. There are 13 residues in the CDR3. CDR1 MDHEN and CDR2 SYDVKM come from the germline V gene. The chain joins TRBV28 to TRBJ1-2; D might be TRBD1 (6 bases). Sequenced input: CD4+ T cells from PBMCs. The TCR sequence derives from a human donor with Susac syndrome. Written as DNA, the CDR3 is TGTGCCAGCAACGCCGGGACAATCTATGGCTACACCTTC. Translated: CASNAGTIYGYTF.